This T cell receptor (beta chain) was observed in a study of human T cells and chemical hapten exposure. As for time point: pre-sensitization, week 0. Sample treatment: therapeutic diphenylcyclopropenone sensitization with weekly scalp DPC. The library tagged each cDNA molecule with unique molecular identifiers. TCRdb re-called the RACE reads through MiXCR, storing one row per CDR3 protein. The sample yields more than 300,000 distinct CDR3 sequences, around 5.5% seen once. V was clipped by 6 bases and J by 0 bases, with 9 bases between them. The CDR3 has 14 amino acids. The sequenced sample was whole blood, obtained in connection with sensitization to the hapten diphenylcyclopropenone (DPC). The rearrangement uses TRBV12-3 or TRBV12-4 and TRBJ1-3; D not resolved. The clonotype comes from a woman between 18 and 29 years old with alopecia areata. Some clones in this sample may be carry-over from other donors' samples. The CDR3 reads CASRGILSGNTIYF. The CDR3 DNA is TGTGCCAGCAGAGGAATTCTCTCTGGAAACACCATATATTTT.